This T cell receptor (beta chain) was sequenced in a study of a mutant IDH1 vaccine in newly diagnosed glioma. Whole-study context: Treated individuals were around 60% male and roughly 40% female, averaging approximately 40 years of age. It was radiotherapy, temozolomide, or both that patients received previously, with most receiving both.

Of note for this clone: As yet, its antigen is unknown.

Time point indicated: baseline, week 1 (first vaccination visit). Sample treatment: pre-vaccination baseline after standard-of-care therapy. This CDR3 comprises 13 residues. The germline V and J ends were trimmed by 8 bases and 3 bases, with 11 bases remaining between them. From germline, CDR1 is MNHNS and CDR2 SASEGT. Whole-study findings and limits: It seemed that pseudoprogression was not linked to changes in the top peripheral T cell clonotypes. Vaccine-induced responses were seen in about 95% of patients, spanning several MHC alleles.

The data were produced by immunoSEQ multiplex PCR, yet TCRdb's version contains in-frame clones alone and is incomplete. Of about 88,000 clones in the sample, roughly 87% were seen once. The clonotype originates from a middle-aged man with glioma. Some clones in this sample may be carry-over from other donors' samples. The chain employs TRBV6-1 and TRBJ1-5; D uncertain. The specimen was PBMCs, collected from a glioma patient treated with radiotherapy, temozolomide or both. CDR3 loop: CASVWENNQPQHF. CDR3 bases: TGTGCCAGCGTGTGGGAAAACAATCAGCCCCAGCATTTT.